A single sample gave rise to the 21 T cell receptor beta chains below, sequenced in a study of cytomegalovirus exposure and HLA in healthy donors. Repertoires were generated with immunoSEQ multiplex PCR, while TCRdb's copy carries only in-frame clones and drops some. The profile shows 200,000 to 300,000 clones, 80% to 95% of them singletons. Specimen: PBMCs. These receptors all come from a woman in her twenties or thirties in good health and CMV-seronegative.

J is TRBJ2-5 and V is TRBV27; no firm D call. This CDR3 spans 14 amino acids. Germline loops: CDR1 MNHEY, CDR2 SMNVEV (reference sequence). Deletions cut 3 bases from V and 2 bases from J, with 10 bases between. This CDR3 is CASSFGRTQETQYF. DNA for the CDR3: TGTGCCAGCAGTTTCGGCCGGACGCAAGAGACCCAGTACTTC.

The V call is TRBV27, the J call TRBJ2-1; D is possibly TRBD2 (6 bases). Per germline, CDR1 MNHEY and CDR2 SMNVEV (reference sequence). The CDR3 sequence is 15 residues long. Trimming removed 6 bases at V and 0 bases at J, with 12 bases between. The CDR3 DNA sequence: TGTGCCAGCAGCCCGGGACTCCTCTCCTACAATGAGCAGTTCTTC. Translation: CASSPGLLSYNEQFF.

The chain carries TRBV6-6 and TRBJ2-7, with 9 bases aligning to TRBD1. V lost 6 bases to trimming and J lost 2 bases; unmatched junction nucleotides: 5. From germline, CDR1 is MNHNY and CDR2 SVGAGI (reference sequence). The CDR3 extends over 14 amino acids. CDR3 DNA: TGTGCCAGCAGACCACAGGGGGCGACCTACGAGCAGTACTTC. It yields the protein CASRPQGATYEQYF.

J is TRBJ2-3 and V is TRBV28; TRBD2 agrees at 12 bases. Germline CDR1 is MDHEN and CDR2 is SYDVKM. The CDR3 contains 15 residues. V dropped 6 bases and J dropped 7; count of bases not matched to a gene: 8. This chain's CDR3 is CASRRGLAGLNTQYF. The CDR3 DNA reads TGTGCCAGCAGACGAGGACTAGCGGGATTAAATACGCAGTATTTT.

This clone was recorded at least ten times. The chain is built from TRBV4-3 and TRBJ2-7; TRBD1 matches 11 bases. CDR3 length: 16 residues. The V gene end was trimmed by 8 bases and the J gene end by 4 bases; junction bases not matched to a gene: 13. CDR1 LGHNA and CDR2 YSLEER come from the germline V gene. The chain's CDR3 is CASQKEAGTGGYEQYF. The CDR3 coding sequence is TGCGCCAGCCAAAAAGAAGCCGGGACAGGGGGATACGAGCAGTACTTC.

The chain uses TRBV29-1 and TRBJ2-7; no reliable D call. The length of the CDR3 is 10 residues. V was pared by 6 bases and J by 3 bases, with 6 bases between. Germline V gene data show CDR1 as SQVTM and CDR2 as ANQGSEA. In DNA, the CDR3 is TGCAGCGTCCGAGACTACGAGCAGTACTTC. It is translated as CSVRDYEQYF.

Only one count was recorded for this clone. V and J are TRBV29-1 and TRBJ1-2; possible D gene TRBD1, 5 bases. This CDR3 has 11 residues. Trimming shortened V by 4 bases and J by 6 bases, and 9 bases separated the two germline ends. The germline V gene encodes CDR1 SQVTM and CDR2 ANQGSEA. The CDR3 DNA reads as TGCAGCGTTGGTCCAGGGAATGGCTACACCTTC. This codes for CSVGPGNGYTF.

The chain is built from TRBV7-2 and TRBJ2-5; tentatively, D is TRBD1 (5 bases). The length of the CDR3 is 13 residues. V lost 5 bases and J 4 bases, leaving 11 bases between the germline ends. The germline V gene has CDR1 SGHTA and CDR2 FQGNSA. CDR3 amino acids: CASSPQVAETQYF. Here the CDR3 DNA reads TGTGCCAGCAGCCCACAGGTTGCAGAGACCCAGTACTTC.

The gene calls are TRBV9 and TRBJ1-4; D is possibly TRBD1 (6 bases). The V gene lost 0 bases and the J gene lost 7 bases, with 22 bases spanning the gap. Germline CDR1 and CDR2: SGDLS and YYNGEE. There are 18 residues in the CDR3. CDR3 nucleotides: TGTGCCAGCAGCGTAGGAGAACAGGGAAGAAGTTTGGGTGAAAAACTGTTTTTT. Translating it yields CASSVGEQGRSLGEKLFF.

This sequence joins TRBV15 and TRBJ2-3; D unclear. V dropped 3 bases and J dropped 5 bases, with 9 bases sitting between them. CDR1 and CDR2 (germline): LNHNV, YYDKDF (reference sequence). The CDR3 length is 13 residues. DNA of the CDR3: TGTGCCACCAGCAGTCGACTTGTAGATACGCAGTATTTT. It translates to CATSSRLVDTQYF. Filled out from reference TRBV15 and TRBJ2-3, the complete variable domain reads DAMVIQNPRYQVTQFGKPVTLSCSQTLNHNVMYWYQQKSSQAPKLLFHYYDKDFNNEADTPDNFQSRRPNTSFCFLDIRSPGLGDTAMYLCATSSRLVDTQYFGPGTRLTVL.

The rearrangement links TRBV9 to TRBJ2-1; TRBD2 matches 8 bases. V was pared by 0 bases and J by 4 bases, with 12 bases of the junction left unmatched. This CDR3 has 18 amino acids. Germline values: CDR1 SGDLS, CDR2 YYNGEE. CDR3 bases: TGTGCCAGCAGCGTAGGCCCCGCTTCCAGCGGGAGATACAATGAGCAGTTCTTC. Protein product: CASSVGPASSGRYNEQFF.

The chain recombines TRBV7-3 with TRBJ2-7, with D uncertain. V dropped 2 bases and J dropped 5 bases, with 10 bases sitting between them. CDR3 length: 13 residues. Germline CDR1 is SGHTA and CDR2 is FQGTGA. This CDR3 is CASSLSGGHEQYF. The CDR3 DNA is TGTGCCAGCAGCTTATCAGGCGGCCACGAGCAGTACTTC.

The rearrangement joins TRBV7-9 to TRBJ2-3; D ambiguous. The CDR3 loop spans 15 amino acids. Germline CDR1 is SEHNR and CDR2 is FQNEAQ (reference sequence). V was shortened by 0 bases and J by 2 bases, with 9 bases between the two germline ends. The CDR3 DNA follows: TGTGCCAGCAGCTTAGCGATAGTACTCACAGATACGCAGTATTTT. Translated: CASSLAIVLTDTQYF.

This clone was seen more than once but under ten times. For the CDR3, the DNA is TGTGCCAGCAGTACCGGTGGTGAGGCCATGGAGCAGTACTTC. This encodes CASSTGGEAMEQYF. This chain links TRBV28 with TRBJ2-7; D call uncertain. The V and J ends lost 5 bases and 7 bases respectively, with 18 bases between them. The CDR3 covers 14 residues. Germline V CDR1 and CDR2: MDHEN, SYDVKM.

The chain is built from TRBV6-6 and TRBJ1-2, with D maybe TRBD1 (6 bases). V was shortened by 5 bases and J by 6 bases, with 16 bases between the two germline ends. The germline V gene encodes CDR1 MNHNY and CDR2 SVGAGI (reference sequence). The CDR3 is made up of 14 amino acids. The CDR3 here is CASSNPGGGDGYTF. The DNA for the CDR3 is TGTGCCAGCAGTAACCCCGGAGGGGGAGATGGCTACACCTTC.

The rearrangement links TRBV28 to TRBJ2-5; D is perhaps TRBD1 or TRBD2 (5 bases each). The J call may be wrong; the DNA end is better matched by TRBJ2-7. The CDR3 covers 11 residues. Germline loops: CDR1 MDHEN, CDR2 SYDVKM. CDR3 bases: TGTGCCAGCAGTGCAGGGAGCGAGCAGTACTTC. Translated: CASSAGSEQYF.

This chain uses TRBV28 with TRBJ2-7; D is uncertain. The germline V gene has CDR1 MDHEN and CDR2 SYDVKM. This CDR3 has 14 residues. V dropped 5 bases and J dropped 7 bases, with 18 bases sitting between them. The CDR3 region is CASSPTTQSREQYF. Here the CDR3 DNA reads TGTGCCAGCAGTCCGACAACACAATCCCGGGAGCAGTACTTC.

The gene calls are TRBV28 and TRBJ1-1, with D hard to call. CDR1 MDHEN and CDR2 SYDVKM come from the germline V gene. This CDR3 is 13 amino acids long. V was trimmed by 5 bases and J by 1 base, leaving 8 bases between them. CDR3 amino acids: CASSPTENTEAFF. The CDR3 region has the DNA TGTGCCAGCAGTCCTACGGAGAACACTGAAGCTTTCTTT.

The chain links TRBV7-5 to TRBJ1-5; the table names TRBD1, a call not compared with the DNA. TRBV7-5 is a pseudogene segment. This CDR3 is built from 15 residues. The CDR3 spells CARSLGPGSNQPQHF. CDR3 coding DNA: TGTGCCAGAAGCTTAGGCCCAGGTAGCAATCAGCCCCAGCATTTT.

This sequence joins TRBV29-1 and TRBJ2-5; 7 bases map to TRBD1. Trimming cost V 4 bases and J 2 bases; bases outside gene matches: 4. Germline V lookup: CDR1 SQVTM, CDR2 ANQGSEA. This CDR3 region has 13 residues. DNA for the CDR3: TGCAGCGTTGTGTCCAGGGGGCAAGAGACCCAGTACTTC. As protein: CSVVSRGQETQYF.

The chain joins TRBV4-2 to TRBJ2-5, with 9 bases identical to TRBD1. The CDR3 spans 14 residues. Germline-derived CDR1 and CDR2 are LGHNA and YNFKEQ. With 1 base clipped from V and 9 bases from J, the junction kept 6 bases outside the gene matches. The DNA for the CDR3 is TGTGCCAGCAGCCAAGGGACAGGGGCCCGCTCCCAGTACTTC. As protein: CASSQGTGARSQYF.